This T cell receptor beta chain was identified in a study of shared clonotypes between healthy human individuals. Of note for this clone: The antigen is unknown.

Per germline, CDR1 GTSNPN and CDR2 SVGIG (reference sequence). This CDR3 spans 12 amino acids. CD8 cells regarded as naive lacked CD45RO, were positively chosen for CCR7, and omitted terminally differentiated effector memory CD45RA+ cells. Donors comprised healthy HIV-negative adults lacking recent acute infections or vaccinations. Data came from immunoSEQ multiplex PCR; TCRdb stores just in-frame clones and leaves some out. This sample yields about 2 million clones, of which less than 95% are seen a single time; around 1.2% belongs to the top ten. Study-wide results and caveats: Naive CD4 clonotypes overlapped across several donors at about 5%.

The sequencing sample was made of naive CD8+ T cells sorted from blood. The sequence was collected from a man aged 18-30 years in good health. V and J are TRBV30 and TRBJ2-2; tentative D call: TRBD2 (5 bases). As DNA, the CDR3 is TGTGCTTCCGGAGGATACACCGGGGAGCTGTTTTTT. It codes for CASGGYTGELFF.